This T cell receptor (beta chain) was sequenced during a study of PD-1 and CTLA-4 blockade in melanoma. With 6 bases removed from V and 2 bases from J, the gap between germline ends came to 14 bases. This CDR3 spans 14 amino acids. The V gene's germline CDR1 is MDHEN and CDR2 SYDVKM. TCRdb's table, derived via immunoSEQ multiplex PCR, lists solely in-frame clones and lacks some. Of 23,000 or so clones listed, about 87% are singletons. The specimen comprised CD8+ T cells from peripheral blood, sampled before anti-PD-1 treatment. This TCR was recovered from a human donor with melanoma. The rearrangement joins TRBV28 to TRBJ2-7; D is possibly TRBD2 (6 bases). The CDR3 protein is CASRPGLTTYEQYF. In nucleotides, the CDR3 is TGTGCCAGCAGACCGGGACTGACTACCTACGAGCAGTACTTC.